This TCR beta chain emerged from a study of cytomegalovirus exposure and HLA in healthy donors. About the research overall: Sequencing of about 179 million T cells in an earlier analysis found around 100 million unique TCR beta sequences. Study-wide results and limits: Sequencing artifact likely explains a cluster of highly shared sequence variants. Some TCR beta chains (about 180 of them) were listed as cytomegalovirus-associated.

Both 60 Vbeta primers and 13 Jbeta primers went into the PCR. The data were produced by immunoSEQ multiplex PCR, yet TCRdb's version contains in-frame clones alone and is incomplete. Of about 96,000 clones listed, about four fifths were seen once; the top ten hold 14%. This CDR3 is built from 19 residues. CDR1 SGDLS and CDR2 YYNGEE come from the germline V gene. V lost 4 bases, J lost 0 bases, and 10 bases stayed unmatched. As for this clone: Antigen unknown.

The receptor's source is a woman aged 65 to 85 in good health and CMV-seropositive. The specimen sequenced was PBMCs. J is TRBJ2-6 and V is TRBV9, with TRBD2 matching 10 bases. The CDR3 DNA reads as TGTGCCAGCAGCCCAAAACGGACTAGCGGAATCTCTGGGGCCAACGTCCTGACTTTC. Its translation: CASSPKRTSGISGANVLTF.